This record covers a single T cell receptor (beta chain). This entry is derived from a study of shared clonotypes between healthy human individuals. Trimming cost V 1 base and J 10 bases, with 16 bases left between them. This CDR3 has 14 residues. The germline V gene encodes CDR1 LGHNA and CDR2 YSLEER. Within Nashville, Tennessee resided all donors, each a Caucasian adult. Libraries were prepared by immunoSEQ multiplex PCR; TCRdb keeps only in-frame clonotypes and omits some of them. The table includes about 2.3 million clones, 93% detected once. V and J are TRBV4-3 and TRBJ1-2; D ambiguous. This TCR came from a man younger than 35 in good health. Some clones in this sample may be carry-over from other donors' samples. Sequencing was performed on naive CD4+ T cells from PBMCs. The subset: CD45RA+ positively selected. The CDR3 loop is CASSQGQRGEHYTF. The CDR3 DNA sequence: TGCGCCAGCAGCCAAGGTCAGCGGGGAGAGCACTACACCTTC.